The T cell receptor (beta chain) under discussion was sequenced for a study of cytomegalovirus exposure and HLA in healthy donors. The CDR3 sequence is 15 residues long. Germline-derived CDR1 and CDR2 are MNHEY and SMNVEV (reference sequence). With 0 bases removed from V and 4 bases from J, the gap between germline ends came to 12 bases. Assay used: immunoSEQ multiplex PCR; TCRdb lists only in-frame clones, some missing. The profile shows about 110,000 clones, approximately 94% of them singletons. The TCR sequence derives from a woman aged 18-29 years in good health and CMV-seronegative. The rearrangement joins TRBV27 to TRBJ1-1, with D perhaps matching TRBD1 (6 bases). The sample taken for sequencing was PBMCs. The CDR3 here is CASSLSGGRGTEAFF. In DNA, the CDR3 is TGTGCCAGCAGTTTATCAGGGGGTCGTGGCACTGAAGCTTTCTTT.